This T cell receptor (beta chain) was sequenced during a study of OX40 agonist ivuxolimab in advanced cancers. Study in general: An agonistic human IgG2 monoclonal antibody against OX40 (CD134) was given. The dose of intravenous ivuxolimab that patients received every 2 weeks ranged from 0.01 to 10 mg/kg. Participants, 65% to 85% male, averaged approximately 60 years of age, ranging from about 20 to 79.

Assay: immunoSEQ multiplex PCR; the TCRdb copy retains only in-frame clones and omits some. The sample lists roughly 150,000 clones; 90% to 95% were seen once. Germline CDR1 SNHLY, CDR2 FYNNEI. V dropped 4 bases and J dropped 2 bases, with 7 bases sitting between them. This CDR3 has 13 residues. This chain joins TRBV2 and TRBJ2-3; D not resolved. This sequence originates from an adult with an advanced solid tumor such as melanoma, head and neck, liver or kidney cancer. The specimen comprised CD4+ or CD8+ T cells sorted from blood, sampled in a trial of the OX40 agonist ivuxolimab. CDR3 sequence: CASSGYYTDTQYF. The CDR3 DNA is TGTGCCAGCAGTGGGTACTACACAGATACGCAGTATTTT. The full variable domain, its missing parts supplied by reference TRBV2 and TRBJ2-3, is EPEVTQTPSHQVTQMGQEVILRCVPISNHLYFYWYRQILGQKVEFLVSFYNNEISEKSEIFDDQFSVERPDGSNFTLKIRSTKLEDSAMYFCASSGYYTDTQYFGPGTRLTVL.